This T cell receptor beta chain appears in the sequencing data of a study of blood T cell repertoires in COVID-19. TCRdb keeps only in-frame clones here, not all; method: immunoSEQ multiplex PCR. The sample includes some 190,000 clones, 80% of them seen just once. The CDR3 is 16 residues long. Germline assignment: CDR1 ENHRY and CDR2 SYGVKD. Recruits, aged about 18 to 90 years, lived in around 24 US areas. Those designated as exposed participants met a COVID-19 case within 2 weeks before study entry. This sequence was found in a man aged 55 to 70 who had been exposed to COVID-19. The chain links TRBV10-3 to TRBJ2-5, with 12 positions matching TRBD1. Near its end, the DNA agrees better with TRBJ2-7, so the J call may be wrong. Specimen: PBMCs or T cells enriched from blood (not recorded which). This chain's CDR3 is CAISDYRDRGLYEQYF. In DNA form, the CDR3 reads TGTGCCATCAGTGACTACCGGGACAGGGGGCTTTACGAGCAGTACTTC.